This T cell receptor beta chain was profiled in a study of beta chain features in type 1 diabetes. The sample holds a few counts of this clone. Of the isolated RNA, all was reverse transcribed, and so the sequenced material was expressed TCRB transcripts. Only in-frame clones appear in the TCRdb table, and some are missing; sequencing was by immunoSEQ multiplex PCR. Altogether approximately 340,000 clones are present, over 12% being singletons, with the ten largest covering approximately 0.019%. The receptor comes from a young woman in good health. The sequenced material came from naive CD4+ T cells from blood.

The CDR3 DNA reads as TGTGCCAGCAGTCAGTATGCGGCCTCTCACGAGCAGTACTTC. The encoded protein is CASSQYAASHEQYF. The chain combines TRBV7-9 with TRBJ2-7; D gene unclear. Germline V gives CDR1 SEHNR, CDR2 FQNEAQ (reference sequence). The V and J ends lost 6 bases and 5 bases respectively, with 17 bases between them. This CDR3 has 14 residues.